This TCR beta chain is from a study of blood T cells in healthy people across ages (dated by TCRdb to the mid-2010s). About the study as a whole: In model experiments, roughly one uniquely barcoded TCR beta cDNA molecule per two T cells was captured by template switching. To avoid experimental bias, donors of different ages were randomly spread across the sequencing lanes. Donors were grouped into four age groups: young (average 16 years), middle-aged (about 40), aged (around 62) and long-lived (over 80). Two additional independent replicas of 1 million unique cDNA reads from the same blood draw were analyzed for two donors (one aged 18 to 30 and one aged 80 or older). The study measured age-related changes in TCR beta repertoire diversity using deep sequencing normalized with unique cDNA molecular identifiers. Points the paper makes about the study in general: Conclusive comparison of naive and antigen-experienced compartments was prevented by the profiling of bulk unsorted PBMCs. Donor CMV infection status was unknown, potentially confounding age-related changes in expanded clonotypes. Compared with the aged group, the long-lived group had more naive CD4+ T cells, fewer expanded clones and increased TCR diversity, a pattern suggesting age selection. There was a strong correlation between observed TCR beta diversity and the percentage of naive T cells measured by flow cytometry. Estimates of total diversity based on one million sequenced T cells were regarded as lower bounds and as underestimates. Observed TCR beta diversity per million T cells fell roughly linearly with age, and a significant reduction was already apparent by age roughly 40.

V lost 0 bases and J lost 1 base; the stretch between them is 9 bases long. Taken from cysteine to phenylalanine, the CDR3 has 15 residues. Only the CDR3 region is kept as DNA, spanning 45 bases read in frame from base 1. The 39 donors, aged about 6 to 100 years, were systemically healthy Caucasian individuals from Russia. Each donor gave about 9.2 milliliters of peripheral blood, drawn into EDTA-treated Vacutainer tubes. PBMCs were isolated by Ficoll-Paque density-gradient centrifugation, with at least 6 million obtained per sample. Total RNA, at least 6 micrograms per sample, was extracted from PBMCs with Trizol reagent. Naive CD45RAhigh/CD27high T cell percentages were measured by flow cytometry on a PBMC aliquot from every donor. The library was obtained by 5' RACE. TCRdb lists the instrument as Illumina HiSeq 2500. The second PCR ran for about 6 to 12 cycles and used a J-beta primer mix along with a sample-barcoded 5' primer. A template-switch 5' adaptor carrying 12 random nucleotides introduced a unique molecular identifier onto each TCR beta cDNA molecule. Each sample yielded at least 2.5 million CDR3-containing paired-end reads. All of the RNA was converted into first-strand cDNA using the Mint cDNA synthesis kit, with a TRBC-specific oligonucleotide serving as the primer. All cDNA was treated with uracil-DNA glycosylase and then went through a first 18-cycle PCR with the universal primers M1SS and BC2_uni_R. The study's own analysis went as follows. Each sample was normalized by randomly selecting 1 million high-quality reads, each carrying a distinct molecular identifier. Instead of being binned into consensus sequences, reads that shared molecular identifiers were thrown out. MiTCR, set to a Q25 quality threshold and the strictest error-elimination algorithm, was used for CDR3 identification, clonotype clustering and error correction. A nonparametric unseen species model with Euler transformation was used to estimate a lower bound on total TCR beta diversity. TCRdb trimmed the raw reads at Q25, called clones with MiXCR and kept productive beta chains. Rows are unified per CDR3 protein, each entry keeping the most common DNA and genes. These V and J calls rely on TCRdb rather than the paper's analysis. The sample contains about 780,000 distinct CDR3 sequences, around 45% of them found a single time. 18% of the sample belongs to the ten largest clones.

Notes on this clonotype: Its recognized antigen is unknown. Per-base qualities were not stored, and no clone one base away is much larger.

The specimen sequenced was blood. The clonotype comes from an elderly man in good health. The rearrangement combines TRBV12-3 or TRBV12-4 with TRBJ1-1; the D gene remains uncertain. The CDR3 loop reads CASSLAGSANTEAFF. The sequence in DNA is TGTGCCAGCAGTTTAGCAGGGTCGGCGAACACTGAAGCTTTCTTT.